These 5 T cell receptor beta chains were sequenced from one sample in a study of CD8+ T cells in alopecia areata (dated by TCRdb to the late 2010s). The method behind the library was the immunoSEQ multiplex PCR assay. RNA was extracted from all samples and reverse transcribed into cDNA, which served as template for TCR sequencing. The immuneACCESS repertoire file appears here via TCRdb, limited to in-frame rearrangements. These files lack a portion of the clones; in checked studies, under half of the deficit traces to unresolved V genes, and the cause of the others is not known. The sample profile shows about 210,000 clones; over 60% of them were found once. The ten most abundant clones make up around 4% of the sample. What this sample's time point label stands for: approximately 4 weeks on oral tofacitinib. Interpreted using the paper, the treatment or condition label stands for: oral pan-JAK inhibitor, 5-10 mg twice daily.

This specimen was CD4+ T cells sorted from blood, taken at week 4, from a patient treated with tofacitinib. These receptors were obtained from a human donor with alopecia areata.

The V call is TRBV20-1, the J call TRBJ2-7, with D uncertain. Per the germline V gene, CDR1 is DFQATT and CDR2 is SNEGSKA (reference sequence). The germline V and J ends were trimmed by 3 bases and 2 bases, with 5 bases remaining between them. This CDR3 has 11 amino acids. CDR3 in DNA: TGCAGTGCTAGTCAGACCTACGAGCAGTACTTC. Amino acid sequence: CSASQTYEQYF.

This chain uses TRBV2 with TRBJ1-1; D not certain. The ends were cut back, 1 base at V and 3 bases at J, with 9 bases in the middle. This CDR3 comprises 14 residues. Looked up from germline, CDR1 is SNHLY and CDR2 is FYNNEI. The CDR3 region has the DNA TGTGCCAGCAGTGAAGAGGGCGGATACACTGAAGCTTTCTTT. It translates to CASSEEGGYTEAFF.

The rearrangement joins TRBV28 to TRBJ1-6, with D uncertain. Germline V gene lookup returns CDR1 MDHEN and CDR2 SYDVKM. V lost 8 bases and J lost 0, with 11 bases in between. This CDR3 is 15 amino acids long. CDR3 nucleotides: TGTGCCAGCGTTGGAGCGAGCTCCTATAATTCACCCCTCCACTTT. It encodes CASVGASSYNSPLHF.

This clone was seen more than once but under ten times. The J gene is TRBJ1-2, the V gene TRBV10-3, with 7 bases aligning to TRBD1. J gave up 3 bases and V 6 bases, and 1 base lay outside the gene matches. CDR1 and CDR2 from the germline V gene are ENHRY and SYGVKD. The CDR3 is 12 residues long. Here the CDR3 reads CAIRGTDYGYTF. The DNA for the CDR3 is TGTGCCATCAGGGGGACAGACTATGGCTACACCTTC.

The J gene is TRBJ2-5, the V gene TRBV4-1; the D is unclear. The V gene's germline CDR1 is MGHRA and CDR2 YSYEKL. This CDR3 comprises 13 residues. V lost 2 bases, J lost 2 bases, and 6 bases lay in between. The CDR3 is CASSQMDQETQYF. The DNA of the CDR3 is TGCGCCAGCAGCCAAATGGATCAAGAGACCCAGTACTTC.